This TCR beta chain derives from a study of Graves' ophthalmopathy and Graves' hyperthyroidism. TCR beta CDR3 amplification used RNA transcripts. The first round was an RT-PCR with HTBI primers, and the second round was a multiplex PCR. Using its own MiXCR run on the multiplex PCR reads, TCRdb lists one record per CDR3 protein. The repertoire holds 350,000 or so distinct CDR3 sequences, with 15% to 20% as singletons. To note about this clonotype: What it binds is not known.

The study, taken as a whole, reports: Blood samples also showed most expanded thyroid clonotypes exceeding 0.001 frequency.

A volume of around 10 ml of fresh peripheral blood supplied the PBMCs. Input material: peripheral blood. This receptor was taken from an adult man with Graves' ophthalmopathy.

CDR3 nucleotides: TGTGCCAGCAGCTTATTGGGACCGCCGTGGGAGACCCAGTACTTC. It yields the protein CASSLLGPPWETQYF. The chain couples TRBV7-6 to TRBJ2-5; either TRBD1 or TRBD2 may fit D (5 bases each). CDR3 length: 15 residues. Trimming removed 2 bases from V and 5 bases from J, with 15 bases in between. Per the germline V gene, CDR1 is SGHVS and CDR2 is FNYEAQ.